This entry describes one T cell receptor (beta chain). TCRdb keeps only in-frame clones here, not all; method: immunoSEQ multiplex PCR. The table has around 80,000 clones, roughly 96% seen once. These data are taken from a study of cytomegalovirus exposure and HLA in healthy donors. The specimen sequenced was PBMCs. The sequence was obtained from a woman aged 18-29 years in good health and CMV-seronegative.

CDR3 sequence (DNA): TGTGCCAGCAGCTACGGACTAGCGGACAATGAGCAGTTCTTC. The encoded protein is CASSYGLADNEQFF. This rearrangement joins TRBV13 to TRBJ2-1, with TRBD2 matching over 10 bases. V was clipped by 4 bases and J by 5 bases; unmatched bases: 2. The CDR3 totals 14 residues. CDR1 is PRHDT and CDR2 is FYEKMQ in the germline V gene (reference sequence).